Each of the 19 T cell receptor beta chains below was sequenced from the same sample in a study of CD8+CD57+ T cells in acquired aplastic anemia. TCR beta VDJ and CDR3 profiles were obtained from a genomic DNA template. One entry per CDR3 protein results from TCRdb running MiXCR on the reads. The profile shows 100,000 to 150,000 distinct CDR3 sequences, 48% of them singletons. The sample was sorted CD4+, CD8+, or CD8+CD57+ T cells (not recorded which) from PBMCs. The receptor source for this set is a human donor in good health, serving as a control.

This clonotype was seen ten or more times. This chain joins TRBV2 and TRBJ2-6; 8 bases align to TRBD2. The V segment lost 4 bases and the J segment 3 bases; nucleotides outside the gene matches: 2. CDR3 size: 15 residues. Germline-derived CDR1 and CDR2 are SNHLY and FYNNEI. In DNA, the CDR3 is TGTGCCAGCAGTGGGGGACTAGTTGGGGCCAACGTCCTGACTTTC. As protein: CASSGGLVGANVLTF.

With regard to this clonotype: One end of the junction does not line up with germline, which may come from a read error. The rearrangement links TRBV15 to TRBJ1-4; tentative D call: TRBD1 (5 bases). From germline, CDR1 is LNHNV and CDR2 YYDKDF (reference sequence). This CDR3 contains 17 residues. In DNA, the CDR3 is TGTGCCACCAGCAGAGATCGGGAGAGGGGAATCTTTGAAAAACTGTTCTTT. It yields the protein CATSRDRERGIFEKLFF.

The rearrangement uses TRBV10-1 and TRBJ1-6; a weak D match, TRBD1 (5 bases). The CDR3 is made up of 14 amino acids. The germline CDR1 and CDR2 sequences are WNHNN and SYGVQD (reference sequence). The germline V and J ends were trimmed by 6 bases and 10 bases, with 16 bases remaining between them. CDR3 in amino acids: CASRSRASGSPLHF. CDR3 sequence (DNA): TGCGCCAGCAGATCCAGGGCTTCGGGCTCACCCCTCCACTTT.

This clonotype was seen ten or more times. CDR3 DNA: TGCGCCAGCAGGGTACAGGGGGCGGCCTTAGAGCAGTTCTTC. It encodes CASRVQGAALEQFF. The rearrangement joins TRBV5-1 to TRBJ2-1; TRBD1 matches 9 bases. Germline loops: CDR1 SGHRS, CDR2 YFSETQ. The junction had 10 bases not matched to a gene; V was cut back by 5 bases and J by 10 bases. The CDR3 sequence is 14 residues long.

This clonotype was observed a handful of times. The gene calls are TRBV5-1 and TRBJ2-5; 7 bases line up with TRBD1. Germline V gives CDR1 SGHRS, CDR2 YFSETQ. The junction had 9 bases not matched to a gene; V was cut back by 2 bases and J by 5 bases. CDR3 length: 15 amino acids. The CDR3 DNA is TGCGCCAGCAGCTTAGGCCAGGGGGTACGGGAGACCCAGTACTTC. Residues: CASSLGQGVRETQYF.

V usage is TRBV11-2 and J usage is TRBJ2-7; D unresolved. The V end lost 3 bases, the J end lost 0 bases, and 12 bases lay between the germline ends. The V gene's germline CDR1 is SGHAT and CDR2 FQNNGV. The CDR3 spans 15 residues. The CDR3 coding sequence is TGTGCCAGCAGCTTCGATCAGCCTAGCTCCTACGAGCAGTACTTC. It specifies CASSFDQPSSYEQYF.

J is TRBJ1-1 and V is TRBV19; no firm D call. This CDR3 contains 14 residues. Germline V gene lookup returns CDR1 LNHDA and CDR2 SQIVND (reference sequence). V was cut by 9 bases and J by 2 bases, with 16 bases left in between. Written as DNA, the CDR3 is TGTGCCAGCATTAAGGCAGAAACAAACACTGAAGCTTTCTTT. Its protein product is CASIKAETNTEAFF.

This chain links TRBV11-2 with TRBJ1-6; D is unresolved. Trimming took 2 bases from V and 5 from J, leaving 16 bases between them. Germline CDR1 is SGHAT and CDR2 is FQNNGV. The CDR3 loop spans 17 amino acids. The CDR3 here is CASSLLGVGSDNSPLHF. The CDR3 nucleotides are TGTGCCAGCAGCTTACTCGGGGTCGGCAGCGATAATTCACCCCTCCACTTT.

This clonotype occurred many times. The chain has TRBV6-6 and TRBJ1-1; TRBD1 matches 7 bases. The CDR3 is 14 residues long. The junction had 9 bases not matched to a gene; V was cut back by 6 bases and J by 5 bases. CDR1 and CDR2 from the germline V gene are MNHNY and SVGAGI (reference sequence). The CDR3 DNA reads TGTGCCAGCAGCCATCTGATGGGACAGACTGAAGCTTTCTTT. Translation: CASSHLMGQTEAFF.

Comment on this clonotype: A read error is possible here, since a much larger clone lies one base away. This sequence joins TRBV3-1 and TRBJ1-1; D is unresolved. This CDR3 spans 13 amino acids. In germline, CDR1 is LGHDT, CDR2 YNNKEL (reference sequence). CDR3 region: CARSQLSATEAFF. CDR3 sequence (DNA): TGTGCCCGCAGCCAATTAAGCGCCACTGAAGCTTTCTTT.

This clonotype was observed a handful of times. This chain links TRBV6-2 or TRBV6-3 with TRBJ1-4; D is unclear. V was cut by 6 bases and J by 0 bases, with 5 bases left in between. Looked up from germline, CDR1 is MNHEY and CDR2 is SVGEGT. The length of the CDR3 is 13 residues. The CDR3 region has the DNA TGTGCCAGCAGGGGGACAACTAATGAAAAACTGTTTTTT. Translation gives CASRGTTNEKLFF.

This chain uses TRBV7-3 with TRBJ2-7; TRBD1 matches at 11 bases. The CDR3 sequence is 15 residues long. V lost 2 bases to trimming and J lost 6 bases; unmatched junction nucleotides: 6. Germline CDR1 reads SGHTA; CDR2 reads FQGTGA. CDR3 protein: CASSLGGQGAREQYF. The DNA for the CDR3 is TGTGCCAGCAGCTTAGGTGGACAGGGGGCTCGCGAGCAGTACTTC.

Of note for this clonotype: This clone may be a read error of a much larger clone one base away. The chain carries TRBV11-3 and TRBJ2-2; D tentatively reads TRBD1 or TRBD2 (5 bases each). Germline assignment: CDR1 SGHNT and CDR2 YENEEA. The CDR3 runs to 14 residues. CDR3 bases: TGTGCCAGCAGCTTACCAGGGACGCCCGGGGAGCCGTTTTTT. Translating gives CASSLPGTPGEPFF. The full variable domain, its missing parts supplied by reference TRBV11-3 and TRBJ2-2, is EAGVVQSPRYKIIEKKQPVAFWCNPISGHNTLYWYLQNLGQGPELLIRYENEEAVDDSQLPKDRFSAERLKGVDSTLKIQPAELGDSAVYLCASSLPGTPGEPFFGEGSRLTVL.

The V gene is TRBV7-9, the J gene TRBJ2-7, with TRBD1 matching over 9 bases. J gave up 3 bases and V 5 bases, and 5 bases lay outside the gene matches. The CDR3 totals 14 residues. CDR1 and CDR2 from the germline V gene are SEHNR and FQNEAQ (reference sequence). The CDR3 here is CASSRTGANYEQYF. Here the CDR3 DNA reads TGTGCCAGCAGCAGGACAGGGGCCAACTACGAGCAGTACTTC.

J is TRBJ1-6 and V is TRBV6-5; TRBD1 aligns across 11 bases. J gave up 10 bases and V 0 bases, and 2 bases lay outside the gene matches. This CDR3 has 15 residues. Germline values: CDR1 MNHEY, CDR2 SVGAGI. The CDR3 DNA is TGTGCCAGCAGTTACTCGGACAGGGGGCGGTCACCCCTCCACTTT. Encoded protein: CASSYSDRGRSPLHF.

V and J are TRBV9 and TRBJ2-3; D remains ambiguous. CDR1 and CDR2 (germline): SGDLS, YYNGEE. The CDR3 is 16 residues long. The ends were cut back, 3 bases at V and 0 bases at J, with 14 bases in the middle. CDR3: CASSGRPPASTDTQYF. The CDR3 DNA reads TGTGCCAGCAGCGGGAGACCGCCCGCTAGCACAGATACGCAGTATTTT.

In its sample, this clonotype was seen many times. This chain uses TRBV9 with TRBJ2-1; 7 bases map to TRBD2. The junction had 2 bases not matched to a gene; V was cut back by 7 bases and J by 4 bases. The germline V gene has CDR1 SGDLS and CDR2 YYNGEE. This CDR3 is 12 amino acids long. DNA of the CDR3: TGTGCCAGCCGGGGGGAGTACAATGAGCAGTTCTTC. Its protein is CASRGEYNEQFF.

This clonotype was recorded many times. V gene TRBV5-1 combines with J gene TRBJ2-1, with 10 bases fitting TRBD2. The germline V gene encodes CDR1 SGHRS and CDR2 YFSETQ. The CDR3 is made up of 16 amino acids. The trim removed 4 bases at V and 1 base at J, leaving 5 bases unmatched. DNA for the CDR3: TGCGCCAGCAGCGGGAGCGGGGGGGCATCCTACAATGAGCAGTTCTTC. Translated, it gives CASSGSGGASYNEQFF.

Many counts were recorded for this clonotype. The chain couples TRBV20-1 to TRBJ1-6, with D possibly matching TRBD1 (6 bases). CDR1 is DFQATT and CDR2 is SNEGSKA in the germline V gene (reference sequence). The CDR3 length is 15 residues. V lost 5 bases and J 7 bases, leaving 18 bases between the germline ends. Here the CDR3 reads CSARAGGLFNSPLHF. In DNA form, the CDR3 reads TGCAGTGCTCGGGCGGGGGGCCTATTCAATTCACCCCTCCACTTT.